This T cell receptor (beta chain) was sequenced in a study of cytomegalovirus exposure and HLA in healthy donors. The wider study: In an earlier analysis, around 120 million unique TCR beta sequences were found from about 190 million T cells. Overall study results and limits: A later analysis reportedly found fewer N-insertions in an Asian-associated ancestry cluster than the roughly 680-donor mean. Productive status was seen about 90% or about 30% of the time for most TCR beta V segments in an earlier analysis. The majority of TCR sequences were rare, yet some public TCRs appeared in many donors.

The PCR used 60 Vbeta and 13 Jbeta primers. Measured with immunoSEQ multiplex PCR; TCRdb has only the in-frame clones, and not every one. Altogether a few hundred thousand clones are present, around 85% being singletons, with the ten largest covering roughly 0.22%. Points on this clone: Its antigen is as yet unknown.

Germline-derived CDR1 and CDR2 are SGHRS and YFSETQ. The CDR3 spans 16 residues. Deletions cut 0 bases from V and 0 bases from J, with 12 bases between. The material sequenced was PBMCs. The clonotype originates from a girl aged 2 to 10 in good health and CMV-seronegative. The J gene is TRBJ1-1, the V gene TRBV5-1; D possibly corresponds to TRBD1 (5 bases). The DNA of the CDR3 is TGCGCCAGCAGCTTGGCGGCAGGGTGGATGAACACTGAAGCTTTCTTT. It encodes CASSLAAGWMNTEAFF. Full variable domain (rest looked up from reference TRBV5-1 and TRBJ1-1): KAGVTQTPRYLIKTRGQQVTLSCSPISGHRSVSWYQQTPGQGLQFLFEYFSETQRNKGNFPGRFSGRQFSNSRSEMNVSTLELGDSALYLCASSLAAGWMNTEAFFGQGTRLTVV.